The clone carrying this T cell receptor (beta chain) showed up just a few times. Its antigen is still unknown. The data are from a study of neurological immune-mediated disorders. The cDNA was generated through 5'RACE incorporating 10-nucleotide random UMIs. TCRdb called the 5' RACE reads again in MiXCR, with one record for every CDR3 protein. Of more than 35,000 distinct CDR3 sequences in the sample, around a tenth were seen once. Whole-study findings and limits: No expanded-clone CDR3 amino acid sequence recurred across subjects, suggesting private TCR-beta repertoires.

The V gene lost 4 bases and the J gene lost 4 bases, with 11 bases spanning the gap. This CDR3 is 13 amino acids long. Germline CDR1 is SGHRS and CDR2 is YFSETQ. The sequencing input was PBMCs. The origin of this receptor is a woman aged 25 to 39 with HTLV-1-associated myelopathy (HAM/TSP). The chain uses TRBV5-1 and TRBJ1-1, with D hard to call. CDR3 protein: CASSQRLSTEAFF. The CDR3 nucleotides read TGCGCCAGCAGCCAAAGACTGAGCACTGAAGCTTTCTTT.